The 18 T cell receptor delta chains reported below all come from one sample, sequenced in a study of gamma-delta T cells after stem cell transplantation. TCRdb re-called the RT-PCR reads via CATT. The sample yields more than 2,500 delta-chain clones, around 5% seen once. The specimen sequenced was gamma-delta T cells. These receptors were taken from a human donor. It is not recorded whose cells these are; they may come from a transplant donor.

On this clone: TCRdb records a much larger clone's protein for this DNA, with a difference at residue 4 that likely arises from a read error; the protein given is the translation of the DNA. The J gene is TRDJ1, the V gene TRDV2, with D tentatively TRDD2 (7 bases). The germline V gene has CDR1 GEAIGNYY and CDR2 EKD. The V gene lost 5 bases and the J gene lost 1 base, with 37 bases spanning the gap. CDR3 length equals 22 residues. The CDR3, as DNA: TGTGCCTGTGGCCCCCTTCCTGCGGTACTGGGTAAGGAATCACAGCCCACCGATAAACTCATCTTT. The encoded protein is CACGPLPAVLGKESQPTDKLIF.

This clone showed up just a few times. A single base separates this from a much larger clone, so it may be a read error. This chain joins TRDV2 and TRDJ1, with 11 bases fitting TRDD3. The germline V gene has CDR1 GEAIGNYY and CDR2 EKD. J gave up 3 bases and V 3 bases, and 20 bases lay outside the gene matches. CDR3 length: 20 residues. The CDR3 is CACDAVPHQGLGDTSDKLIF. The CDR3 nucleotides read TGTGCCTGTGACGCAGTTCCTCACCAGGGGCTGGGGGATACCTCCGATAAACTCATCTTT.

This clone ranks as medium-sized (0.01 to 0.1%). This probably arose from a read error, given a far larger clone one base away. The DNA for the CDR3 is TGTGCCTGTGACACAATGGCTGGGGGACCCACCGATAGACTCATCTTT. Translated: CACDTMAGGPTDRLIF. The chain employs TRDV2 and TRDJ1, with 8 bases lining up with TRDD3. CDR3 length: 16 amino acids. The germline CDR1 and CDR2 sequences are GEAIGNYY and EKD.

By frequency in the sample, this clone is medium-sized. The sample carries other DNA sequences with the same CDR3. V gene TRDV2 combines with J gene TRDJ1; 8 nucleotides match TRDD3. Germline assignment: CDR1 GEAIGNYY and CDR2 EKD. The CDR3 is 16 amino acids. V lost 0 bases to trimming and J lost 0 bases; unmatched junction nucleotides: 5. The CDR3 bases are TGTGCCTGTGACACCCTTACTGGGGGGTACACCGATAAACTCATCTTT. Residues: CACDTLTGGYTDKLIF.

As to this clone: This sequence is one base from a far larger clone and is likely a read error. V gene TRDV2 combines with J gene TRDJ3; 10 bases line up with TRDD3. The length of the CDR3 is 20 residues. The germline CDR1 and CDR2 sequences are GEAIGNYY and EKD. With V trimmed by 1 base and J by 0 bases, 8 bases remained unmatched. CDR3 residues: CACDTTGGCSSSWDTRQMFF. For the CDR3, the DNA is TGTGCCTGTGACACGACTGGGGGATGCTCGAGCTCCTGGGACACCCGACAGATGTTTTTC.

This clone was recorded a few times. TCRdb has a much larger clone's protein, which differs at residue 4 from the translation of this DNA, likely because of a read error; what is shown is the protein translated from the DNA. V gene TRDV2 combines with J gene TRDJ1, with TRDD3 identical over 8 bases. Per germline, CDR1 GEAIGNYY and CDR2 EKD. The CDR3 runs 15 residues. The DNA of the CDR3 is TGTGCCTGTGGCACCGTCGGGCGGGATACGGGTAAACTCATCTTT. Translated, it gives CACGTVGRDTGKLIF.

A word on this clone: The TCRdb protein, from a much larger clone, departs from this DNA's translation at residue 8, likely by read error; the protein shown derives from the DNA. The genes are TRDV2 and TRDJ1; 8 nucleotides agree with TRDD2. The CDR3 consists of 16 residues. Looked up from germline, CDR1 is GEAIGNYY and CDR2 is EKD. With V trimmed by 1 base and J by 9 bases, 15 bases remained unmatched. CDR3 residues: CACDTVGVLPMGELIF. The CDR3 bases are TGTGCCTGTGACACGGTGGGGGTCCTTCCTATGGGGGAACTCATCTTT.

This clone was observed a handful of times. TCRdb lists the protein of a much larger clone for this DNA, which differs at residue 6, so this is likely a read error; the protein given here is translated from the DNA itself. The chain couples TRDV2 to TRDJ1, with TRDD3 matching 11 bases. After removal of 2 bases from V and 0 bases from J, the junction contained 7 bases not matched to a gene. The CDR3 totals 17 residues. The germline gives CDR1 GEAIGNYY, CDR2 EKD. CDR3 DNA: TGTGCCTGTGACAATGAACTGGGGGATAAGTACACCGATAAACTCATCTTT. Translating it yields CACDNELGDKYTDKLIF.

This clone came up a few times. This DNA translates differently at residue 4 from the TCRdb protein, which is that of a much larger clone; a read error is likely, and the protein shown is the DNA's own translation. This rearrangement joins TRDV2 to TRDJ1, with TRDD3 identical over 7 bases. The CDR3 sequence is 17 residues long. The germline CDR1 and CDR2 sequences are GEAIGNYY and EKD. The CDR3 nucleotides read TGTGCCTGTGGCACCCTGGGGGGCCCCAGGGACACCGATAAACTCATCTTT. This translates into CACGTLGGPRDTDKLIF.

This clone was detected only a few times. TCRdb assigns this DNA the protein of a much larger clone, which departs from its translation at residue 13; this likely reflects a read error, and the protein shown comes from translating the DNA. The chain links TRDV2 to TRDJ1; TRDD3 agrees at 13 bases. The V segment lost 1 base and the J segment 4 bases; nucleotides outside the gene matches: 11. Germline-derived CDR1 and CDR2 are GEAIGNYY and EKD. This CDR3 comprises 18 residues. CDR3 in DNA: TGTGCCTGTGACACGCTGACTGGGGGATACGAGAACATCGATAAACTCATCTTT. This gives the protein CACDTLTGGYENIDKLIF.

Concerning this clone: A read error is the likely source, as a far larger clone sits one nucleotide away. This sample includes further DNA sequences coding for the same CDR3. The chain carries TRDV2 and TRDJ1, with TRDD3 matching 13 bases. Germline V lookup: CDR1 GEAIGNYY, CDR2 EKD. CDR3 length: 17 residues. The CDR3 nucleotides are TGCGCCTGTGACGCCTTACTGGGGGATACGTACACCGATAAACTCATCTTT. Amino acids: CACDALLGDTYTDKLIF.

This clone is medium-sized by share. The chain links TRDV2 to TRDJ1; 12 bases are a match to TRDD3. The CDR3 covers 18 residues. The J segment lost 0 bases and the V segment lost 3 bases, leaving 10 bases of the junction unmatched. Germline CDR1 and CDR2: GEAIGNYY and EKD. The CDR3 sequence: CACDGVLGDTQYTDKLIF. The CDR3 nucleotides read TGTGCCTGTGACGGGGTTCTGGGGGATACGCAGTACACCGATAAACTCATCTTT.

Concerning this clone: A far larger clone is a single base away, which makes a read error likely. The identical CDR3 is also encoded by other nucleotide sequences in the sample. The CDR3 loop is CACDTVTRGYTDKLIF. CDR3 nucleotides: TGTGCCTGTGACACCGTGACGAGGGGCTACACCGATAAACTCATCTTT. This chain joins TRDV2 and TRDJ1; unclear D gene. From germline, CDR1 is GEAIGNYY and CDR2 EKD. The CDR3 sequence is 16 residues long. Trimming stripped 0 bases from V and 0 bases from J, with 13 bases between.

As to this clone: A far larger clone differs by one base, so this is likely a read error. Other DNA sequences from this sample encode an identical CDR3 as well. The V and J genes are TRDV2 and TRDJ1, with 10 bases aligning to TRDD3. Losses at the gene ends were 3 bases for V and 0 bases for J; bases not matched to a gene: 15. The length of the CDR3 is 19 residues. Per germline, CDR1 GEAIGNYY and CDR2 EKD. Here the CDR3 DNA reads TGTGCCTGTGACCCGGTATTGGGGGATACACAGTTGTACACCGATAAACTCATCTTT. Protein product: CACDPVLGDTQLYTDKLIF.

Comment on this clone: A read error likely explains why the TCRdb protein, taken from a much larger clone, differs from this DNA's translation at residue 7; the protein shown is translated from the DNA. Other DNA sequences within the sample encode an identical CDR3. The CDR3 DNA sequence: TGTGCCTGTGACATACTGCGGGATAGTACCTGGGACACCCGACAGATGTTTTTC. Its protein is CACDILRDSTWDTRQMFF. This chain uses TRDV2 with TRDJ3; D possibly corresponds to TRDD3 (6 bases). Per germline, CDR1 GEAIGNYY and CDR2 EKD. V was shortened by 2 bases and J by 2 bases, with 15 bases between the two germline ends. CDR3 length: 18 amino acids.

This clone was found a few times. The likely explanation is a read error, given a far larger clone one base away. This CDR3 is CACDIVPPRGDTVRSTDKPIF. CDR3 in DNA: TGTGCCTGTGACATAGTCCCTCCGAGGGGGGATACGGTAAGGAGCACCGATAAACCCATCTTT. The chain joins TRDV2 to TRDJ1; the match to TRDD3 covers 10 bases. Per the germline V gene, CDR1 is GEAIGNYY and CDR2 is EKD. The CDR3 runs to 21 residues.

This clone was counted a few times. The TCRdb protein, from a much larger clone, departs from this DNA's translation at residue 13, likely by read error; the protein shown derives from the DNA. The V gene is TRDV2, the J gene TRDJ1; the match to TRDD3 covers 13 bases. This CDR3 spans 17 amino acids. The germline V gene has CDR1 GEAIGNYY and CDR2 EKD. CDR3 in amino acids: CACDALLGDTYTNKLIF. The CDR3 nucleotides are TGTGCCTGTGACGCCTTACTGGGGGATACGTACACCAATAAACTCATCTTT.

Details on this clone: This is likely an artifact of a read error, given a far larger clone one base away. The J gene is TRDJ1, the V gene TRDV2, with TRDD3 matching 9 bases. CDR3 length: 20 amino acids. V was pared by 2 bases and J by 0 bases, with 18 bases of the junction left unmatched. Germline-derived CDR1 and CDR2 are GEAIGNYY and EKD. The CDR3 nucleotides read TGTGCCTGTGACATCAATACTGGGGGACCCTGGGGCGTATACACCGATAAACTCATCTTT. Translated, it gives CACDINTGGPWGVYTDKLIF.